These T cell receptor beta chains were read from a single sample in a study of cytotoxic CD8 clonotypes in ibrutinib-treated CLL. The data were produced by immunoSEQ multiplex PCR, yet TCRdb's version contains in-frame clones alone and is incomplete. The sample holds 100,000 to 150,000 clones; around 85% are singletons and the top ten take roughly 1.9%. The specimen comprised PBMCs, sampled after 24 months of ibrutinib treatment. The source is a human donor with chronic lymphocytic leukemia. Both conserved end residues are part of each CDR3. The D gene is left open where the match is weak. Clone size, where shown, is once, few, many, or a class for clones that have expanded.

CASSLGGGRETQYF TGTGCCAGCAGCTTAGGAGGGGGCAGGGAGACCCAGTACTTC TRBJ2-5 TRBV7-6 . TRBD1
CAWRGRAGANVLTF TGTGCCTGGAGAGGAAGGGCCGGGGCCAACGTCCTGACTTTC TRBJ2-6 TRBV30 . .
CASRQTANTEAFF TGCGCCAGCAGACAGACAGCGAACACTGAAGCTTTCTTT TRBJ1-1 TRBV4-1 . .
CASSPPGGTANYGYTF TGTGCCAGCAGCCCGCCTGGGGGCACCGCTAACTATGGCTACACCTTC TRBJ1-2 TRBV7-2 . .
CASTGSSYEQYF TGCGCCAGCACTGGGTCTAGCTACGAGCAGTACTTC TRBJ2-7 TRBV10-2 . .
CASSEGSRGWYGYTF TGTGCCAGCAGTGAAGGAAGCAGGGGATGGTATGGCTACACCTTC TRBJ1-2 TRBV6-1 . .
CASSLAGSGTDTQYF TGTGCCAGCAGCTTAGCGGGATCGGGCACAGATACGCAGTATTTT TRBJ2-3 TRBV28 . TRBD2
CASSLIQGSADTQYF TGTGCCAGCAGCTTAATACAGGGGAGCGCAGATACGCAGTATTTT TRBJ2-3 TRBV7-2 . TRBD1
CASSFGNQPQHF TGTGCCAGCAGTTTCGGAAATCAGCCCCAGCATTTT TRBJ1-5 TRBV28 few .
CASSPSVDRGPNEQFF TGCGCCAGCAGCCCCTCAGTGGACAGGGGGCCCAATGAGCAGTTCTTC TRBJ2-1 TRBV4-3 . TRBD1
CASSPPRASGAEQYF TGTGCCAGCAGCCCCCCCAGGGCTAGCGGGGCCGAGCAGTACTTC TRBJ2-7 TRBV5-6 . TRBD2
CASSLSQGRDYGYTF TGTGCCAGCAGTTTAAGTCAGGGGCGCGACTATGGCTACACCTTC TRBJ1-2 TRBV28 . .
CASDELFF TGTGCCAGCGATGAGCTGTTTTTT TRBJ2-2 TRBV25-1 . .
CASSLVLAANTGELFF TGCGCCAGCAGCTTGGTGCTAGCGGCGAACACCGGGGAGCTGTTTTTT TRBJ2-2 TRBV5-1 . TRBD2